One and the same sample provided the 5 T cell receptor beta chains below, sequenced in a study of T cells in Graves' hyperthyroidism and ophthalmopathy. RNA transcripts were the template for amplifying TCR beta CDR3 regions. Carried out on the TCR CDR3, a first-round RT-PCR used the HTBI primer set. TCRdb re-derived calls from the multiplex PCR reads in MiXCR, one entry per CDR3 protein. The table shows 300,000 to 450,000 distinct CDR3 sequences, with 14% occurring only once. Sequenced sample: blood. Receptors originate from a woman in her twenties or thirties with Graves' ophthalmopathy.

This clonotype was counted at least ten times. This chain uses TRBV10-3 with TRBJ1-1; D is uncertain. The ends were cut back, 7 bases at V and 7 bases at J, with 13 bases in the middle. This CDR3 is 12 amino acids long. In germline, CDR1 is ENHRY, CDR2 SYGVKD. The CDR3 sequence: CAITSGWDEAFF. The CDR3, as DNA: TGTGCCATCACCTCCGGGTGGGATGAAGCTTTCTTT.

This clonotype occurred a few times. The J gene is TRBJ1-1, the V gene TRBV5-1; the D is unclear. Germline-derived CDR1 and CDR2 are SGHRS and YFSETQ. The V end was cut by 3 bases, the J end by 1 base, with 10 bases between. This CDR3 contains 14 residues. CDR3 sequence: CASSSTLGNTEAFF. DNA for the CDR3: TGCGCCAGCAGCTCCACCCTGGGGAACACTGAAGCTTTCTTT.

This clonotype was seen a handful of times. The chain carries TRBV6-1 and TRBJ2-3; TRBD1 might be the D (6 bases). V was shortened by 7 bases and J by 6 bases, with 8 bases between the two germline ends. The CDR3 runs to 11 residues. CDR1 MNHNS and CDR2 SASEGT come from the germline V gene. In DNA form, the CDR3 reads TGTGCCAGCAACCAGGGGGATACGCAGTATTTT. Protein: CASNQGDTQYF.

In this sample, this clonotype turned up many times. The chain has TRBV27 and TRBJ1-4; D is ambiguous. Trimming stripped 3 bases from V and 7 bases from J, with 9 bases between. This CDR3 is 13 amino acids long. Per the germline V gene, CDR1 is MNHEY and CDR2 is SMNVEV (reference sequence). Here the CDR3 DNA reads TGTGCCAGCAGTTTCGGGTTAGCTGAAAAACTGTTTTTT. Translated, it gives CASSFGLAEKLFF.

Remarks on this clonotype: At one boundary the junction diverges from the germline segment, which might be a read error. The chain recombines TRBV27 with TRBJ1-3, with unresolved D. Germline V gene data show CDR1 as MNHEY and CDR2 as SMNVEV (reference sequence). The CDR3 consists of 15 residues. CDR3 protein: CASSLFGLSGNTMYF. The CDR3 coding sequence is TGTGCCAGCAGTTTATTTGGTCTCTCTGGAAACACCATGTATTTT.